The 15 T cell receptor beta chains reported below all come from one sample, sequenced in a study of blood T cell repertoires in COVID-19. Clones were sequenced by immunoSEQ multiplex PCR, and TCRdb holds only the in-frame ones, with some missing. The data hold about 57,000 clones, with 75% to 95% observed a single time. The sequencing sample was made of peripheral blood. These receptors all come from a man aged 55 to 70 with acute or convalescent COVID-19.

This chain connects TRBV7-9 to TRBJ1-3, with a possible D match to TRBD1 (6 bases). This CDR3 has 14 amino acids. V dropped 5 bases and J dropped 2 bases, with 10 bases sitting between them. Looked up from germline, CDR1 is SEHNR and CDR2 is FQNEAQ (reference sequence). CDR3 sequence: CASSQNRAGNTIYF. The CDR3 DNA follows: TGTGCCAGCAGCCAGAACAGGGCTGGAAACACCATATATTTT.

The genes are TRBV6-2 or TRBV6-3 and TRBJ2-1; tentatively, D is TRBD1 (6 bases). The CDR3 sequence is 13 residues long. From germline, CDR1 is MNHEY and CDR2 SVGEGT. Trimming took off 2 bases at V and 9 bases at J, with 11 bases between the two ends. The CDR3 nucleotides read TGTGCCAGCAGTTACCCGGACAGAGGTGAGCAGTTCTTC. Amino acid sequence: CASSYPDRGEQFF.

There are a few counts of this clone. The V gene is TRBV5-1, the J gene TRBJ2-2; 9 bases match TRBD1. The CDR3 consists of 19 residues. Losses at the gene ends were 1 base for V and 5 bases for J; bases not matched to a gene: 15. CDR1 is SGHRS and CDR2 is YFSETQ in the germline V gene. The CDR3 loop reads CASSLNVLTGGIRTGELFF. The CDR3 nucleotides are TGCGCCAGCAGCTTGAATGTGCTTACAGGGGGCATTCGGACCGGGGAGCTGTTTTTT.

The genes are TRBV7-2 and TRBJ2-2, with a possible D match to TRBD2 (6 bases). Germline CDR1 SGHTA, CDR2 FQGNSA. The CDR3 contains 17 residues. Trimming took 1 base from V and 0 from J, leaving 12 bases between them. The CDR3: CASSLGGLASNTGELFF. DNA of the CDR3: TGTGCCAGCAGCTTAGGAGGGCTAGCGTCGAACACCGGGGAGCTGTTTTTT.

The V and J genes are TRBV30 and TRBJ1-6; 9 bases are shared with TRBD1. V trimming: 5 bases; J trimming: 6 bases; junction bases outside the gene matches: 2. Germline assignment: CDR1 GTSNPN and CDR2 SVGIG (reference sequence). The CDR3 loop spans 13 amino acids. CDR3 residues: CAWGGQGNSPLHF. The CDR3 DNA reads TGTGCCTGGGGGGGACAGGGTAATTCACCCCTCCACTTT.

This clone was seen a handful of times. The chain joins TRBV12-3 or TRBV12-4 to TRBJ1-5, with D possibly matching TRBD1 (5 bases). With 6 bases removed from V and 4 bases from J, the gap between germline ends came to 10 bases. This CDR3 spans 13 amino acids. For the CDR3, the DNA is TGTGCCAGCAGGGCGGACATAAATCAGCCCCAGCATTTT. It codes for CASRADINQPQHF.

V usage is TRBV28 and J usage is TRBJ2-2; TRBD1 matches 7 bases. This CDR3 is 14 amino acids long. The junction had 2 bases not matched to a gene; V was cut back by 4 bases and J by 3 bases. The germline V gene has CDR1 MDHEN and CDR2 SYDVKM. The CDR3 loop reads CASSSQGDTGELFF. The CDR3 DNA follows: TGTGCCAGCAGTTCTCAGGGGGACACCGGGGAGCTGTTTTTT.

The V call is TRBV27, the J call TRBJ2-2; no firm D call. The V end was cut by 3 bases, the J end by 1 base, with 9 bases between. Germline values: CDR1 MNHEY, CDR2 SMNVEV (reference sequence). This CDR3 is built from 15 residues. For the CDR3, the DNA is TGTGCCAGCAGTTTGCGGAGAGTGAACACCGGGGAGCTGTTTTTT. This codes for CASSLRRVNTGELFF.

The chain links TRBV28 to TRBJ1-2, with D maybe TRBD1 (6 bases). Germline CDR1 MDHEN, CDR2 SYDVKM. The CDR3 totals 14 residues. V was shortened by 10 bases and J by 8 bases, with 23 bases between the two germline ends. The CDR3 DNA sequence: TGTGCCACTGTGGCGGGGGCCGATCTAAGGGGCTACACCTTC. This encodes CATVAGADLRGYTF.

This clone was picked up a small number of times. This CDR3 is CASSQELGRTNEKLFF. CDR3 DNA: TGTGCCAGCAGCCAAGAACTGGGGCGGACTAATGAAAAACTGTTTTTT. The rearrangement joins TRBV4-2 to TRBJ1-4, with D possibly being TRBD1 (5 bases). The CDR3 totals 16 residues. Germline loops: CDR1 LGHNA, CDR2 YNFKEQ. The V gene lost 0 bases and the J gene lost 2 bases, with 10 bases spanning the gap.

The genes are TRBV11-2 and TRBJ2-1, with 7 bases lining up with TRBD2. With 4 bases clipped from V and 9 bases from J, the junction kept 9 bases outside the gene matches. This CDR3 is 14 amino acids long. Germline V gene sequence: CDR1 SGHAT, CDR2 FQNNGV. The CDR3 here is CASSYLAVQGEQFF. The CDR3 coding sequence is TGTGCCAGCAGCTACCTAGCGGTACAAGGTGAGCAGTTCTTC. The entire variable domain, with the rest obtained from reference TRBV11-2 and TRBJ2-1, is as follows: EAGVAQSPRYKIIEKRQSVAFWCNPISGHATLYWYQQILGQGPKLLIQFQNNGVVDDSQLPKDRFSAERLKGVDSTLKIQPAKLEDSAVYLCASSYLAVQGEQFFGPGTRLTVL.

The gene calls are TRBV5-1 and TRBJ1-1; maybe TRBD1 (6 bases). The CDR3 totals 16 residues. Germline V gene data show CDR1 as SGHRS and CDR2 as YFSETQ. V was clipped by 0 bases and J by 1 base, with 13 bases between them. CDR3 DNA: TGCGCCAGCAGCTTGGTGGGCGACAGGCCGAACACTGAAGCTTTCTTT. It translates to CASSLVGDRPNTEAFF.

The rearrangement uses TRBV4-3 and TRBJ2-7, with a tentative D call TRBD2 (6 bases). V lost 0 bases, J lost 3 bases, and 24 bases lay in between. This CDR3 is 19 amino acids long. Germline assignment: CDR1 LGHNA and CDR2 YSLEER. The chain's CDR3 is CASSQEDLAETAGVYEQYF. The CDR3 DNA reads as TGCGCCAGCAGCCAAGAGGACTTAGCGGAGACTGCAGGAGTCTACGAGCAGTACTTC.

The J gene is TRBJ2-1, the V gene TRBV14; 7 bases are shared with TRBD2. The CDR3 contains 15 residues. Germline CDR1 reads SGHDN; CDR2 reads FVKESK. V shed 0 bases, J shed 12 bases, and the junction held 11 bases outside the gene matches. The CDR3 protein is CASSQDTISGTTQFF. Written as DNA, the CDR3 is TGTGCCAGCAGCCAAGATACCATATCCGGGACTACGCAGTTCTTC.

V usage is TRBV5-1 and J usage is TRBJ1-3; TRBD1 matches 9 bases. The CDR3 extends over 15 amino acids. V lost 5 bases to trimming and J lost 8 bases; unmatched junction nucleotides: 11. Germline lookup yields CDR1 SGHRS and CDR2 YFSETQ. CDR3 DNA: TGCGCCAGCAGGAGCGGGACAGGGTTGGCGGACACCATATATTTT. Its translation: CASRSGTGLADTIYF.